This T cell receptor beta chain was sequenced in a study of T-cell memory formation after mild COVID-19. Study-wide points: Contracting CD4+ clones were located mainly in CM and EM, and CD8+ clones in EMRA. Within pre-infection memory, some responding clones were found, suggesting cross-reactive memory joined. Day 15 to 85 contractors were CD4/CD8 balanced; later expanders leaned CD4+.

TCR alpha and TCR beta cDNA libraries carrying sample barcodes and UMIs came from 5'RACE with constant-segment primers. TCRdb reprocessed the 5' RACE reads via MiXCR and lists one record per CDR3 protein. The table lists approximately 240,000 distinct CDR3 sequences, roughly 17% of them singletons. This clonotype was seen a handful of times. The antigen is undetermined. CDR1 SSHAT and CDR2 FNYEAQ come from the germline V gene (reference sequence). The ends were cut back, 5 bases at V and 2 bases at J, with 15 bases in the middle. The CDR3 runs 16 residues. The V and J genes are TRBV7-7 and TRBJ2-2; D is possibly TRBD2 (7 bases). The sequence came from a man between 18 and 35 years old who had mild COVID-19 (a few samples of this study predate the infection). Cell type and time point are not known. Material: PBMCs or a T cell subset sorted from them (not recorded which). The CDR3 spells CASSLGGPLNTGELFF. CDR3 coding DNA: TGTGCCAGCAGCCTGGGGGGGCCACTTAACACCGGGGAGCTGTTTTTT.